This entry features one TCR beta chain sequence. Clones were sequenced by immunoSEQ multiplex PCR, and TCRdb holds only the in-frame ones, with some missing. The sample lists 130,000 to 150,000 clones; 87% were seen once. The data were taken from a study of cytomegalovirus exposure and HLA in healthy donors. With 8 bases removed from V and 4 bases from J, the gap between germline ends came to 15 bases. CDR3 length: 15 amino acids. The V gene's germline CDR1 is MRHNA and CDR2 SNTAGT. The rearrangement uses TRBV6-4 and TRBJ2-6; D is unclear. This TCR came from a man between 18 and 35 years old in good health and CMV-seropositive. Source material: PBMCs. This chain's CDR3 is CASSPERSGANVLTF. The CDR3 DNA reads TGTGCCAGCTCCCCCGAGAGGTCCGGGGCCAACGTCCTGACTTTC.